What follows is one TCR beta chain and its context. Antigen: not known. This sample is part of a study of blood T cells in healthy people across ages. Regarding the study as a whole: Diversity of TCR beta correlated strongly with naive T cell percentage. CMV infection status of these donors was not known. The diversity estimates, figures obtained from one million T cells, were considered underestimates.

A second PCR of roughly 7 to 11 cycles used a sample-barcoded 5' primer and a J-beta primer mix. Every sample gave at least 2.5 million paired-end reads containing CDR3. In TCRdb, the 5' RACE reads were re-called with MiXCR into one record per CDR3 protein. The table shows under 2 million distinct CDR3 sequences, with 30% to 40% occurring only once. Material: blood. This TCR came from a woman aged 30 to 39 in good health.

As DNA, the CDR3 is TGCAGCGTTGTTGACAGGGTTGGCACTGAAGCTTTCTTT. It codes for CSVVDRVGTEAFF. The rearrangement uses TRBV29-1 and TRBJ1-1, with TRBD1 matching 7 bases. This CDR3 is 13 amino acids long. Germline CDR1 and CDR2: SQVTM and ANQGSEA. V was clipped by 4 bases and J by 4 bases; unmatched bases: 6. The complete variable domain, with remaining parts taken from reference TRBV29-1 and TRBJ1-1, reads SAVISQKPSRDICQRGTSLTIQCQVDSQVTMMFWYRQQPGQSLTLIATANQGSEATYESGFVIDKFPISRPNLTFSTLTVSNMSPEDSSIYLCSVVDRVGTEAFFGQGTRLTVV.